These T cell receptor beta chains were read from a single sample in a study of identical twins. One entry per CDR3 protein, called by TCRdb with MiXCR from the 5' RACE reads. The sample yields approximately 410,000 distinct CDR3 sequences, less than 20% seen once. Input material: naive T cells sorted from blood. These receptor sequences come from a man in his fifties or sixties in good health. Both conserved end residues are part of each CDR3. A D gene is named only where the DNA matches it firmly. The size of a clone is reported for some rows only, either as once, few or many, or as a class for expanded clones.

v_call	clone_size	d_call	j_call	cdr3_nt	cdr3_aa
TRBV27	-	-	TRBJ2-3	TGTGCCAGCAGTCCCCGACTAATAATTGGGCCAGATACGCAGTATTTT	CASSPRLIIGPDTQYF
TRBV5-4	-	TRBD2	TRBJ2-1	TGTGCCAGCAGCCGAGGGACTAGCGGGAGGAATGGCGATGAGCAGTTCTTC	CASSRGTSGRNGDEQFF
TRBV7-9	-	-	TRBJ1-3	TGTGCCAGCAGCCCCGGGTCCGTCTCTGGAAACACCATATATTTT	CASSPGSVSGNTIYF
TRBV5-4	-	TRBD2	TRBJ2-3	TGTGCCAGCAGCTCCGGGACTACTTTTAGCACAGATACGCAGTATTTT	CASSSGTTFSTDTQYF
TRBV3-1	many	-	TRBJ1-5	TGTGCCAGCAGCCCCCGGCAGGGGAAGATGGGTTTGCACCAGCCCCAGCATTTT	CASSPRQGKMGLHQPQHF
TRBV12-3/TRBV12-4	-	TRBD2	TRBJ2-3	TGTGCCAGCAGTTTGGGACTAGCGGGGGCTACGCAGTATTTT	CASSLGLAGATQYF
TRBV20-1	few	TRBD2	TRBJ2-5	TGCAGTGCTAGGCCCCGGACTAGCGGGACCCAGTACTTC	CSARPRTSGTQYF
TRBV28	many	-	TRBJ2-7	TGTGCCAGCAGTTTAGGCAGGGCCTACGAGCAGTACTTC	CASSLGRAYEQYF
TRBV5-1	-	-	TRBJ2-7	TGCGCCAGCACCCCGTCAATAGACGGACTCTACGAGCAGTACTTC	CASTPSIDGLYEQYF
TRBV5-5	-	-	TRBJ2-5	TGTGCCAGCAGCTTGGACGGGGTGGGACGAGAGACCCAGTACTTC	CASSLDGVGRETQYF
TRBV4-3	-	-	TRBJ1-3	TGCGCCAGCAGCCAAGATCTCGGAAGGAACACCATATATTTT	CASSQDLGRNTIYF
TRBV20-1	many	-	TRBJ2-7	TGCAGTGCTCCGGGCCCGAGCTCCTACGAGCAGTACTTC	CSAPGPSSYEQYF
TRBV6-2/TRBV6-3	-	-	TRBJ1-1	TGTGCCAGCAGTTATCCACAACTTTTGGATGCTGAAGCTTTCTTT	CASSYPQLLDAEAFF
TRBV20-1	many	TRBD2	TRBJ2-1	TGCAGTGCTAGAGAACCCTTTCGTTTAGCGGGAGGGCCAAGATCCTACAATGAGCAGTTCTTC	CSAREPFRLAGGPRSYNEQFF
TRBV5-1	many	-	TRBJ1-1	TGCGCCAGCAGCTTGGAAGTAGGGGCCTCGAACACTGAAGCTTTCTTT	CASSLEVGASNTEAFF
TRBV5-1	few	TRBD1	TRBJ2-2	TGCGCCAGCAGCACCTGGGGACAGTTAGACACCGGGGAGCTGTTTTTT	CASSTWGQLDTGELFF